This T cell receptor beta chain was profiled in a study of OX40 agonist ivuxolimab in advanced cancers. Overall study: The mean age was around 56 years, ranging from roughly 23 to 80, with about 87% of participants male. Enrollees could have had prior anti-PD-1, anti-PD-L1 or anti-CTLA-4 therapy, which roughly 40% had received. Patients achieving partial responses numbered three: one hepatocellular carcinoma case and two cutaneous melanoma cases. Overall study results and limits: Compared with CD4+, CD8+ T cells on average had more expanded clones.

The germline V gene encodes CDR1 SEHNR and CDR2 FQNEAQ (reference sequence). CDR3 length: 14 amino acids. Trimming took off 0 bases at V and 5 bases at J, with 7 bases between the two ends. Sequencing used immunoSEQ multiplex PCR; TCRdb keeps in-frame clones, though not all of them. The sample holds roughly 30,000 clones; 85% to 95% are singletons and the top ten take about 9.4%. As concerns this clone: Antigen: not known.

The source material was CD4+ or CD8+ T cells sorted from blood, sampled in a trial of the OX40 agonist ivuxolimab. V usage is TRBV7-9 and J usage is TRBJ2-2; possible D gene TRBD2, 6 bases. The sequence derives from an adult with an advanced solid tumor such as melanoma, head and neck, liver or kidney cancer. CDR3 sequence: CASSLAGRTGELFF. The CDR3 DNA is TGTGCCAGCAGCTTAGCGGGGAGGACCGGGGAGCTGTTTTTT.